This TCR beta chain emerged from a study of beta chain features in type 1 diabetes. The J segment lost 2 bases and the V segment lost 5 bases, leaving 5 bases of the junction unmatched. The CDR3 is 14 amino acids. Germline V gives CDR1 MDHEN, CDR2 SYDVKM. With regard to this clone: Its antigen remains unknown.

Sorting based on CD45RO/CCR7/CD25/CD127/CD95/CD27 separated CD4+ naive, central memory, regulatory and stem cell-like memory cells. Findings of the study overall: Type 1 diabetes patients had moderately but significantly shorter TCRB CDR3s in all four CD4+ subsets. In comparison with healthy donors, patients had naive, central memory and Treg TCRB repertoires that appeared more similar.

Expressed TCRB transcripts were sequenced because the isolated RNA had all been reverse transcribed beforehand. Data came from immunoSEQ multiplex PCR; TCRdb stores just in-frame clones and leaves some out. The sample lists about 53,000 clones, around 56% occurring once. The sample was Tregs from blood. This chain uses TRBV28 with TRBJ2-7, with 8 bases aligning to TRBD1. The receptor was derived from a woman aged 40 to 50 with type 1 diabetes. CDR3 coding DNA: TGTGCCAGCAGTACAGGACAGGGTGCCTACGAGCAGTACTTC. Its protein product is CASSTGQGAYEQYF.